This record covers a single T cell receptor (beta chain). As yet, its antigen is unknown. The CDR3 contains 11 residues. Trimming removed 6 bases at V and 5 bases at J, with 8 bases between. Germline assignment: CDR1 SGHAT and CDR2 FQNNGV. The data derive from a study of vaccination effects on CD4 cells after COVID-19. Assay: immunoSEQ multiplex PCR; the TCRdb copy retains only in-frame clones and omits some. The repertoire has tens of thousands of clones, less than 85% of them found once; the top ten carry roughly 3.5%. CD4+ T cells were isolated after 10 days of culture. A PCR test confirmed that the person had SARS-CoV-2 infection between March and December 2020. Two doses of either BNT162b2 or mRNA-1273 were given to each participant. The authors replaced half the medium with IL-2 medium on days 3 and 7.

The chain uses TRBV11-2 and TRBJ2-7; D unclear. This receptor was obtained from a human donor who had a prior SARS-CoV-2 infection. The sample here was CD4+ T cells from PBMCs cultured without peptide, taken after COVID-19 vaccination. The CDR3 nucleotides read TGTGCCAGCAGGTCTGGGGACGAGCAGTACTTC. It encodes CASRSGDEQYF.